This T cell receptor (beta chain) emerged from a study of cytomegalovirus exposure and HLA in healthy donors. Study overall: Tens of millions of unique TCRs from HLA-typed donors made up an early data release.

CDR1 is SGHVS and CDR2 is FQNEAQ in the germline V gene. CDR3 length: 19 residues. Trimming left V 2 bases short and J 0 bases short, with 20 bases between. Amplification used 60 Vbeta primers and 13 Jbeta primers. Data came from immunoSEQ multiplex PCR; TCRdb stores just in-frame clones and leaves some out. Altogether about 200,000 clones are present, 70% to 80% being singletons, with the ten largest covering 4.4%. Input material: PBMCs. The gene calls are TRBV7-8 and TRBJ2-4; TRBD2 is a possible D gene (5 bases). This clonotype was obtained from a woman aged 30 to 39 in good health and CMV-seropositive. The CDR3 DNA reads TGTGCCAGCAGCTTAATCATCCGGCGAGAGGGATTAGCCAAAAACATTCAGTACTTC. This encodes CASSLIIRREGLAKNIQYF.